The clone carrying this T cell receptor beta chain was seen at least ten times. The antigen is unknown. Patients who underwent sequencing had shown CD8+CD57+ cell expansion by flow cytometry. Blood sampling was performed on the patients, and none of them had received therapy by then. The data derive from a study of CD8+CD57+ T cells in acquired aplastic anemia. Study overall: Sorted CD4+ and CD8+ cells gave a mean 3.2 ug DNA, range roughly 0.18 to 30 ug. Study results and caveats: Overlap between patients and controls comprised roughly 28 CD8+ CDR3 sequences.

Germline CDR1 and CDR2: LNHDA and SQIVND (reference sequence). This CDR3 is built from 16 residues. Trimming removed 5 bases from V and 7 bases from J; junction bases left unmatched: 8. For CDR3 and TCR beta VDJ profiling, genomic DNA was the template used. TCRdb used MiXCR to reprocess the reads, holding one entry per CDR3 protein. The table shows 250,000 to 350,000 distinct CDR3 sequences, with 45% to 65% occurring only once. This receptor was taken from a human donor with aplastic anemia. The sequencing sample was made of sorted CD4+, CD8+, or CD8+CD57+ T cells (not recorded which) from PBMCs. This sequence joins TRBV19 and TRBJ2-1; TRBD2 agrees at 13 bases. Here the CDR3 reads CASSLTSGRARNEQFF. In nucleotides, the CDR3 is TGTGCCAGTAGTCTTACTAGCGGGAGGGCCCGAAATGAGCAGTTCTTC.